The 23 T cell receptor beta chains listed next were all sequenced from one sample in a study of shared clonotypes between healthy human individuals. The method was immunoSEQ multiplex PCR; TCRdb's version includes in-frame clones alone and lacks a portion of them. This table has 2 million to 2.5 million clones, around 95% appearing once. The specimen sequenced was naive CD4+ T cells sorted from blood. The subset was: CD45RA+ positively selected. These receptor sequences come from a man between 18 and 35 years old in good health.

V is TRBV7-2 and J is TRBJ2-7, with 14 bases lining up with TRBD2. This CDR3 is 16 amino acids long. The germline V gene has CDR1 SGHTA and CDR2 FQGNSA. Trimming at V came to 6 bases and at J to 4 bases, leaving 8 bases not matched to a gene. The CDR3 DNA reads TGTGCCAGCAGATCCGGGACTAGCGGGAGCAGATACGAGCAGTACTTC. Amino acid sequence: CASRSGTSGSRYEQYF.

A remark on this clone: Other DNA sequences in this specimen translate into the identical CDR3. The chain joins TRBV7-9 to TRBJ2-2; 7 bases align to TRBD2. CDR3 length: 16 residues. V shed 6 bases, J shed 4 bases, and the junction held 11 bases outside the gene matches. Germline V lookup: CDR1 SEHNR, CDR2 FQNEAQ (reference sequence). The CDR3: CASSLTSGRGTGELFF. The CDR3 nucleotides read TGTGCCAGCAGTTTAACTAGTGGGAGGGGCACCGGGGAGCTGTTTTTT.

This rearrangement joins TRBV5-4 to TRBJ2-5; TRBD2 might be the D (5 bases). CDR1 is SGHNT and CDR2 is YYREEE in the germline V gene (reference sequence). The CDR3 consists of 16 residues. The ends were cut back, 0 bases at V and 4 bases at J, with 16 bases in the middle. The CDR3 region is CASSLGTRVGVETQYF. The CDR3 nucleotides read TGTGCCAGCAGCTTGGGCACGCGGGTGGGTGTAGAGACCCAGTACTTC.

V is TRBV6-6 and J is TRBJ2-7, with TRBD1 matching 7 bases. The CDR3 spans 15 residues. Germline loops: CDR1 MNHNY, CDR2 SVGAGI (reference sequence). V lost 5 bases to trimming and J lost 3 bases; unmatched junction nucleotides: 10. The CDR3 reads CASSRLGTDYYEQYF. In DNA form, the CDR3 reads TGTGCCAGCAGTCGCCTGGGGACAGATTACTACGAGCAGTACTTC.

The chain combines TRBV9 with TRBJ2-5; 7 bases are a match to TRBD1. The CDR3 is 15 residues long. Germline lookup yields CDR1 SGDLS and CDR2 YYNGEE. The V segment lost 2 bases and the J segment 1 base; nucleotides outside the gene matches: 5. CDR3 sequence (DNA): TGTGCCAGCAGCGTTACAGGGGCTTTCCAAGAGACCCAGTACTTC. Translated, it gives CASSVTGAFQETQYF.

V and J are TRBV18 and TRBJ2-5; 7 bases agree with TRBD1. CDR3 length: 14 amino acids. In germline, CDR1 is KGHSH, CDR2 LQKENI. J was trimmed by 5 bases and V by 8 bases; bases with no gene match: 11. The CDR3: CASQGDPRGETQYF. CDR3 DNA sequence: TGTGCCAGCCAGGGGGATCCCAGGGGCGAGACCCAGTACTTC.

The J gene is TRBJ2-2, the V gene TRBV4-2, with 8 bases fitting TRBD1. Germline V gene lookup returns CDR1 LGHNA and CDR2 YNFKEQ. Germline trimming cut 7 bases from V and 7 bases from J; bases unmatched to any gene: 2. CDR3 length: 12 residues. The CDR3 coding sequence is TGTGCCAGCACAGGGGGCGGCGGGGAGCTGTTTTTT. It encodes CASTGGGGELFF.

CDR3 residues: CASSPGRGYYEQYF. Written as DNA, the CDR3 is TGCGCCAGCAGCCCCGGGCGGGGATACTACGAGCAGTACTTC. The chain recombines TRBV5-1 with TRBJ2-7; D perhaps matches TRBD2 (6 bases). Trimming cost V 4 bases and J 3 bases, with 14 bases left between them. Germline CDR1 is SGHRS and CDR2 is YFSETQ. The CDR3 length is 14 residues.

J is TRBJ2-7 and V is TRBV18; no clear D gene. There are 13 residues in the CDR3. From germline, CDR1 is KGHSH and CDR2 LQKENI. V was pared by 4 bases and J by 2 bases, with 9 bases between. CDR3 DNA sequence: TGTGCCAGCTCACGACTGACAACCTACGAGCAGTACTTC. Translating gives CASSRLTTYEQYF. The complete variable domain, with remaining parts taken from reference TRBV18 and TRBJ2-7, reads NAGVMQNPRHLVRRRGQEARLRCSPMKGHSHVYWYRQLPEEGLKFMVYLQKENIIDESGMPKERFSAEFPKEGPSILRIQQVVRGDSAAYFCASSRLTTYEQYFGPGTRLTVT.

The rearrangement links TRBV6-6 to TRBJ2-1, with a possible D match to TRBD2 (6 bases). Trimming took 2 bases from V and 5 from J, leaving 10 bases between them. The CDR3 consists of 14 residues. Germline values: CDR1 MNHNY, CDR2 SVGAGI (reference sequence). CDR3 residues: CASSYRERNNEQFF. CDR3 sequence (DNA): TGTGCCAGCAGTTACCGGGAGCGAAACAATGAGCAGTTCTTC.

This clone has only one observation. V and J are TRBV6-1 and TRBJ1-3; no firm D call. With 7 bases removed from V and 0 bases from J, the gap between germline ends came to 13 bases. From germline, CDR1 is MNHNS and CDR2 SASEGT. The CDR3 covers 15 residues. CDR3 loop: CASKDRRLSGNTIYF. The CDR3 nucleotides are TGTGCCAGCAAGGACCGCCGACTCTCTGGAAACACCATATATTTT.

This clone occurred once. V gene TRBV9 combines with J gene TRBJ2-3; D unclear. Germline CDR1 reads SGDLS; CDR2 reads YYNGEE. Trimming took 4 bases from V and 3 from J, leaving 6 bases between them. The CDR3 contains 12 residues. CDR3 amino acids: CASSQTTDTQYF. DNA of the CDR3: TGTGCCAGCAGCCAAACAACAGATACGCAGTATTTT.

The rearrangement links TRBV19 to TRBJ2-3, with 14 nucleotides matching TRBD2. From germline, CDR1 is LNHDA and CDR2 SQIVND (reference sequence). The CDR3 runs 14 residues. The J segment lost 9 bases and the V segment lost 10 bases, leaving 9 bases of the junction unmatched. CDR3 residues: CAIKTSGRAGTQYF. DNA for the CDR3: TGTGCCATTAAGACTAGCGGGAGGGCCGGCACGCAGTATTTT.

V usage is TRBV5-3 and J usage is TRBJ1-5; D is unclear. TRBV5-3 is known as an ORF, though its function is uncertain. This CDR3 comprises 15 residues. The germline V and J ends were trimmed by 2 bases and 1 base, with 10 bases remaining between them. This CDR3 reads CARSFKGPSNQPQHF. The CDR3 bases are TGTGCCAGAAGCTTTAAGGGCCCGAGCAATCAGCCCCAGCATTTT.

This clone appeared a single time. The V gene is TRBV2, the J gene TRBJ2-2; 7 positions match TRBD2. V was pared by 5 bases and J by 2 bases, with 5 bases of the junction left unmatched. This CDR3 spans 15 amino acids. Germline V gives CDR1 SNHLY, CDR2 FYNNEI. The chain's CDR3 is CASSRLAFNTGELFF. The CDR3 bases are TGTGCCAGCAGTCGACTAGCATTTAACACCGGGGAGCTGTTTTTT.

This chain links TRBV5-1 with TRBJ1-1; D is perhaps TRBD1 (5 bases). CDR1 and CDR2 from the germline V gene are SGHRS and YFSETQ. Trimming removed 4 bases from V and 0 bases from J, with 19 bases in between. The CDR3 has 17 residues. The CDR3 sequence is CASSLGRQGDMNTEAFF. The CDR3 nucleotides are TGCGCCAGCAGCCTTGGTAGGCAGGGAGACATGAACACTGAAGCTTTCTTT.

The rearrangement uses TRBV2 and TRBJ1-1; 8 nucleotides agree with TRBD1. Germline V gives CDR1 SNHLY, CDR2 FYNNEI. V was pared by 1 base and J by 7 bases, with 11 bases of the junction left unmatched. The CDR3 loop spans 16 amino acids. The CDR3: CASSEGPTGGVGEAFF. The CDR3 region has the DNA TGTGCCAGCAGTGAAGGACCTACAGGGGGGGTTGGTGAAGCTTTCTTT.

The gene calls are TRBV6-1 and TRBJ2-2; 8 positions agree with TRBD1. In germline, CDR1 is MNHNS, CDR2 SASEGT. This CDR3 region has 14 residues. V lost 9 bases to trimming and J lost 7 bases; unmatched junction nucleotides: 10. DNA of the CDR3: TGTGCCAGTCGGGGGCAGGGGGCTGTCGGGGAGCTGTTTTTT. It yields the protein CASRGQGAVGELFF.

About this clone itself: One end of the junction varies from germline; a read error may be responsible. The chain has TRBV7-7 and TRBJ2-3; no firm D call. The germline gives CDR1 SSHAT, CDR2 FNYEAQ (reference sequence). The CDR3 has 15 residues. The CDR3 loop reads CASSFGGRGTDTQYF. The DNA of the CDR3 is TGTGCTAGCAGCTTCGGCGGACGGGGCACAGATACGCAGTATTTT. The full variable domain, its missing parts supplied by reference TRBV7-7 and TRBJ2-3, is GAGVSQSPRYKVTKRGQDVTLRCDPISSHATLYWYQQALGQGPEFLTYFNYEAQPDKSGLPSDRFSAERPEGSISTLTIQRTEQRDSAMYRCASSFGGRGTDTQYFGPGTRLTVL.

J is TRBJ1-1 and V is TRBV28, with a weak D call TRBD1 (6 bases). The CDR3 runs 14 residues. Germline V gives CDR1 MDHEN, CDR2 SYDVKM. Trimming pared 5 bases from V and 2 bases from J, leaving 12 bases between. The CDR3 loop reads CASSPGQFNTEAFF. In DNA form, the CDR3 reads TGTGCCAGCAGTCCCGGACAGTTTAACACTGAAGCTTTCTTT.

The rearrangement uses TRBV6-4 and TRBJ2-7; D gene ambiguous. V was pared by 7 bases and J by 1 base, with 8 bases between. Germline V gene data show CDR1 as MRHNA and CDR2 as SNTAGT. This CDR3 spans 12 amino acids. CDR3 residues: CASNGTSYEQYF. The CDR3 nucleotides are TGTGCCAGCAATGGCACGTCCTACGAGCAGTACTTC.

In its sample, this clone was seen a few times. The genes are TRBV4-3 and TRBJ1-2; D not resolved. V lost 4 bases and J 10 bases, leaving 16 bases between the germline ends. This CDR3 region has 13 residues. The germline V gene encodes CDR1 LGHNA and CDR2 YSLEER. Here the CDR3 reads CASSLDLLGPYTF. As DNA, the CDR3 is TGCGCCAGCAGCCTAGACCTCCTAGGCCCCTACACCTTC.

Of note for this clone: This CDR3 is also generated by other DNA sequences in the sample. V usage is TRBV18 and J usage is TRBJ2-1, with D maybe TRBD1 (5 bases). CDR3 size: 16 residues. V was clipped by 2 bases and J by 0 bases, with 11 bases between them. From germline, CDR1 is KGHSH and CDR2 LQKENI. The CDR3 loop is CASSPRQPDSYNEQFF. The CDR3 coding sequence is TGTGCCAGCTCACCAAGACAGCCGGACTCCTACAATGAGCAGTTCTTC.